Listed below are T cell receptor beta chains from one sample, sequenced in a study of identifying expanded T cells in peripheral blood. Sequenced by immunoSEQ multiplex PCR; TCRdb stores in-frame clones only, minus some. Of fewer than 80,000 clones listed, under 85% are singletons. Sequenced input: blood. The receptors come from a person between 18 and 75 years old in good health. Both conserved end residues are part of each CDR3. The D gene is left open where the match is weak. Not every row has a clone size; where given, it reads once, few, many or a size class.

NA | few | TRBJ1-2 | TRBV19 | CASGDDSSYGYTF | TGTGCCAGTGGCGACGACAGTTCCTATGGCTACACCTTC
TRBD2 | NA | TRBJ2-2 | TRBV28 | CASEREGLVTGELFF | TGTGCCAGCGAGAGGGAGGGCTTGGTTACCGGGGAGCTGTTTTTT
NA | NA | TRBJ1-1 | TRBV11-2 | CASSFGLNTEAFF | TGTGCCAGCAGCTTCGGACTGAACACTGAAGCTTTCTTT
NA | NA | TRBJ1-3 | TRBV30 | CAWKGTDLSGNTIYF | TGTGCCTGGAAGGGGACGGATCTCTCTGGAAACACCATATATTTT
NA | once | TRBJ2-3 | TRBV12-5 | CASGLAQPGSRGTQYF | TGTGCTAGTGGTTTGGCCCAACCGGGCAGTCGGGGTACGCAGTATTTT
NA | NA | TRBJ2-2 | TRBV5-5 | CASSSPGTPTGELFF | TGTGCCAGCAGTTCCCCCGGGACGCCGACCGGGGAGCTGTTTTTT
NA | once | TRBJ2-2 | TRBV7-2 | CASSNRVKTGELFF | TGTGCCAGCAGCAATCGGGTGAAAACCGGGGAGCTGTTTTTT
NA | NA | TRBJ2-6 | TRBV5-6 | CASSRGSGANVLTF | TGTGCCAGCAGCAGGGGCTCTGGGGCCAACGTCCTGACTTTC
NA | NA | TRBJ1-1 | TRBV6-1 | CASSEAGTQRGEAFF | TGTGCCAGCAGTGAAGCAGGGACACAACGGGGTGAAGCTTTCTTT
NA | NA | TRBJ1-5 | TRBV27 | CASSERVYSNQPQHF | TGTGCCAGCAGTGAAAGGGTCTATAGCAATCAGCCCCAGCATTTT
TRBD1 | NA | TRBJ2-3 | TRBV2 | CASSEGQLTTDTQYF | TGTGCCAGCAGTGAGGGACAGTTGACTACAGATACGCAGTATTTT
TRBD1 | NA | TRBJ1-6 | TRBV6-1 | CASSGQGAASPLHF | TGTGCCAGCAGTGGTCAGGGGGCTGCTTCACCCCTCCACTTT
TRBD2 | NA | TRBJ2-2 | TRBV5-1 | CASSTEGLEATGELFF | TGCGCCAGCAGCACGGAGGGACTAGAGGCCACCGGGGAGCTGTTTTTT
NA | NA | TRBJ1-5 | TRBV5-4 | CASSLEGSLPSLNQPQHF | TGTGCCAGCAGCTTGGAGGGCAGCCTTCCAAGCCTCAATCAGCCCCAGCATTTT
NA | NA | TRBJ2-5 | TRBV30 | CAGLSRVPQETQYF | TGTGCCGGCCTGAGTCGGGTGCCGCAAGAGACCCAGTACTTC
TRBD1 | NA | TRBJ2-3 | TRBV9 | CASSRGQGPDTQYF | TGTGCCAGCAGCAGAGGACAGGGACCAGATACGCAGTATTTT
NA | few | TRBJ1-2 | TRBV6-1 | CASSQEDNYGYTF | TGTGCCAGCAGTCAGGAGGATAACTATGGCTACACCTTC
NA | NA | TRBJ1-1 | TRBV18 | CASSPQGGNTEAFF | TGTGCCAGCTCACCACAGGGGGGGAACACTGAAGCTTTCTTT
NA | NA | TRBJ2-1 | TRBV5-1 | CASSLSGLSYNEQFF | TGCGCCAGCAGTTTGAGCGGGCTCTCCTACAATGAGCAGTTCTTC
TRBD1 | NA | TRBJ1-2 | TRBV7-8 | CASSFARDRSFYGYTF | TGTGCCAGCAGCTTCGCGAGGGACAGGAGCTTCTATGGCTACACCTTC
NA | NA | TRBJ1-3 | TRBV9 | CASSGTAGNTIYF | TGTGCCAGCAGCGGTACAGCCGGAAACACCATATATTTT
NA | NA | TRBJ1-2 | TRBV7-9 | CASSLETTMAGGYTF | TGTGCCAGCAGCTTAGAAACGACTATGGCTGGTGGCTACACCTTC
TRBD1 | few | TRBJ2-2 | TRBV6-1 | CASSEVTGGRELFF | TGTGCCAGCAGTGAAGTGACAGGGGGCCGGGAGCTGTTTTTT
NA | NA | TRBJ1-5 | TRBV6-1 | CASSEKAGQAGQPQHF | TGTGCCAGCAGTGAAAAGGCAGGGCAGGCGGGGCAGCCCCAGCATTTT
NA | NA | TRBJ1-1 | TRBV14 | CASSPWRKGGTEAFF | TGTGCCAGCAGCCCTTGGAGGAAGGGCGGCACTGAAGCTTTCTTT
NA | few | TRBJ1-5 | TRBV27 | CASSLMAGQPQHF | TGTGCCAGCAGTTTAATGGCGGGGCAGCCCCAGCATTTT
NA | NA | TRBJ2-3 | TRBV5-1 | CASSNSDSTDTQYF | TGCGCCAGCAGCAATTCAGACAGCACAGATACGCAGTATTTT
NA | NA | TRBJ2-3 | TRBV5-1 | CASSRAQGTDTQYF | TGCGCCAGCAGCCGCGCTCAGGGCACAGATACGCAGTATTTT
NA | NA | TRBJ1-2 | TRBV5-1 | CANRQGLRYGYTF | TGCGCCAACAGGCAGGGTTTAAGATATGGCTACACCTTC
NA | NA | TRBJ1-2 | TRBV11-3 | CASSAQGVYGYTF | TGTGCCAGCAGCGCCCAGGGTGTCTATGGCTACACCTTC
NA | NA | TRBJ1-2 | TRBV18 | CASSLPQGSDGYTF | TGTGCCAGCTCGTTACCTCAGGGCTCAGATGGCTACACCTTC
TRBD2 | NA | TRBJ2-1 | TRBV30 | CAWRGQRGLNEQFF | TGTGCCTGGAGAGGCCAGCGGGGGCTCAATGAGCAGTTCTTC
TRBD2 | NA | TRBJ2-1 | TRBV7-2 | CASRTGLAAYNEQFF | TGTGCCAGCAGAACGGGACTAGCGGCCTACAATGAGCAGTTCTTC
NA | NA | TRBJ1-2 | TRBV30 | CAWSHGRGRVDGYTF | TGTGCCTGGAGCCACGGTAGGGGGAGGGTGGATGGCTACACCTTC
NA | NA | TRBJ2-5 | TRBV5-6 | CASRGSQVQETQYF | TGTGCCAGCAGGGGGAGCCAGGTCCAAGAGACCCAGTACTTC
NA | few | TRBJ1-2 | TRBV19 | CATAGRANYGYTF | TGTGCCACCGCAGGGAGAGCTAACTATGGCTACACCTTC
TRBD2 | NA | TRBJ2-1 | TRBV30 | CAWAGGSGRVQFF | TGTGCCTGGGCCGGGGGAAGCGGGAGAGTGCAGTTCTTC
TRBD2 | NA | TRBJ2-1 | TRBV9 | CASSPTSGRGNEQFF | TGTGCCAGCAGCCCCACTAGCGGGAGAGGGAATGAGCAGTTCTTC
TRBD1 | NA | TRBJ1-5 | TRBV6-1 | CASSDYRGLEPQHF | TGTGCCAGCAGTGATTACAGGGGGCTGGAGCCCCAGCATTTT
NA | NA | TRBJ1-2 | TRBV5-1 | CASSLYEDGYTF | TGCGCCAGCAGCTTGTATGAGGATGGCTACACCTTC
TRBD2 | NA | TRBJ2-3 | TRBV6-1 | CASSEILAGARGDTQYF | TGTGCCAGCAGTGAAATACTAGCGGGGGCGCGAGGAGATACGCAGTATTTT
NA | NA | TRBJ2-3 | TRBV5-1 | CASSTGPPFADTQYF | TGCGCCAGCAGCACGGGACCACCTTTCGCAGATACGCAGTATTTT
TRBD2 | NA | TRBJ2-1 | TRBV14 | CASSPAWGGNNEQFF | TGTGCCAGCAGCCCAGCATGGGGGGGAAACAATGAGCAGTTCTTC
NA | few | TRBJ2-5 | TRBV7-9 | CASSLARDQETQYF | TGTGCCAGCAGCTTAGCCCGGGACCAAGAGACCCAGTACTTC
TRBD2 | NA | TRBJ2-3 | TRBV9 | CASSGLAGLRDTQYF | TGTGCCAGCAGCGGACTAGCGGGGTTAAGAGATACGCAGTATTTT
NA | NA | TRBJ1-1 | TRBV5-6 | CASSLTGPNTEAFF | TGTGCCAGCAGCTTGACAGGGCCTAACACTGAAGCTTTCTTT
TRBD1 | NA | TRBJ1-1 | TRBV19 | CASGPGTGYSRTAEAFF | TGTGCCAGTGGACCCGGGACAGGGTATAGTAGGACGGCTGAAGCTTTCTTT
TRBD2 | NA | TRBJ2-7 | TRBV9 | CASSVSGRAGEQYF | TGTGCCAGCAGCGTTAGCGGGAGGGCGGGGGAGCAGTACTTC
NA | NA | TRBJ2-2 | TRBV19 | CASSRGELFF | TGTGCCAGTAGTAGAGGGGAGCTGTTTTTT
TRBD2 | NA | TRBJ2-1 | TRBV30 | CAWRRGAGFYNEQFF | TGTGCCTGGAGGCGGGGGGCGGGGTTTTACAATGAGCAGTTCTTC
NA | NA | TRBJ1-5 | TRBV19 | CASTVGGGVSNQPQHF | TGTGCCAGTACCGTGGGCGGCGGGGTTAGCAATCAGCCCCAGCATTTT
TRBD2 | NA | TRBJ2-5 | TRBV7-8 | CASSLGTSGRGDETQYF | TGTGCCAGCAGCTTAGGGACTAGCGGGAGGGGTGACGAGACCCAGTACTTC
NA | NA | TRBJ2-5 | TRBV6-1 | CASSAMHQETQYF | TGTGCCAGCAGCGCCATGCACCAAGAGACCCAGTACTTC
NA | NA | TRBJ1-3 | TRBV5-3 | CARSEGGGTIYF | TGTGCCAGAAGCGAAGGGGGAGGCACCATATATTTT
NA | NA | TRBJ1-1 | TRBV27 | CASSPGGWNTEAFF | TGTGCCAGCAGTCCAGGAGGTTGGAACACTGAAGCTTTCTTT